Listed below are T cell receptor beta chains from one sample, sequenced in a study of blood T cell repertoires in COVID-19. Some clones are missing from TCRdb's copy, which holds only in-frame ones; the method was immunoSEQ multiplex PCR. The sample has hundreds of thousands of clones, over 70% seen once. The sequenced sample was peripheral blood. The receptors derive from a woman older than 75 with acute or convalescent COVID-19. CDR3s include the opening cysteine and the closing phenylalanine or tryptophan. The D gene is left open where the match is weak. A row's size may be missing; if present it is once, few, many or a size class.

v_gene	d_gene	abundance	j_gene	CDR3nt	CDR3aa
TRBV30	-	-	TRBJ2-5	TGTGCCTGGAGTGTAAGGGGAGAGACCCAGTACTTC	CAWSVRGETQYF
TRBV2	-	-	TRBJ2-4	TGTGCCAGCAGTGAATTGGGGGGGCTCGTCGCGGACTTC	CASSELGGLVADF
TRBV18	TRBD2	-	TRBJ2-5	TGTGCCAGCTCACCACCGCATCCGGGGAGGGAAGAGACCCAGTACTTC	CASSPPHPGREETQYF
TRBV7-8	-	-	TRBJ1-2	TGTGCCAGCAGCTTAGGCAGGGTAGGCTATGGCTACACCTTC	CASSLGRVGYGYTF
TRBV6-5	-	-	TRBJ1-1	TGTGCCAGCAGTTACGGAGCAAGGGGATACACTGAAGCTTTCTTT	CASSYGARGYTEAFF
TRBV19	-	-	TRBJ2-5	TGTGCCAGTAGATTATTCGGGACAAAACAAGAGACCCAGTACTTC	CASRLFGTKQETQYF
TRBV4-1	TRBD1	-	TRBJ1-5	TGCGCCAGCAGCCAACCCGGGACAGGGGGTCAGCCCCAGCATTTT	CASSQPGTGGQPQHF
TRBV10-3	TRBD1	-	TRBJ1-5	TGTGCCATCTGCCCGGGACAGGGGCAGCCCCAGCATTTT	CAICPGQGQPQHF
TRBV3-1/TRBV3-2	TRBD1	few	TRBJ1-1	TGTGCCAGCACCAAGACAGGGAGAACTGAAGCTTTCTTT	CASTKTGRTEAFF
TRBV7-3	TRBD1	-	TRBJ1-1	TGTGCCAGCAGCTCGGACAGGGGGACTGAAGCTTTCTTT	CASSSDRGTEAFF
TRBV30	TRBD1	-	TRBJ2-7	TGTGCCTGGAGTCCAAGGGAGGACAGGGGGCCCTTACGGCAGTACTTC	CAWSPREDRGPLRQYF
TRBV12-3/TRBV12-4	-	-	TRBJ1-2	TGTGCCAGCAGTTTAGCGCTAACGTTAGGCTACACCTTC	CASSLALTLGYTF
TRBV6-6	TRBD2	-	TRBJ2-1	TGTGCCAGCAGTTACGGGACTAGCGGTTCCTACAATGAGCAGTTCTTC	CASSYGTSGSYNEQFF
TRBV19	-	-	TRBJ2-5	TGTGCCAGTAGTATTGTGGGGGGGCTGTCGGAGACCCAGTACTTC	CASSIVGGLSETQYF
TRBV2	-	-	TRBJ2-3	TGTGCCAGCAGTGAATCGGGGGTTAGCACAGATACGCAGTATTTT	CASSESGVSTDTQYF
TRBV3-1/TRBV3-2	TRBD1	-	TRBJ1-4	TGTGCCAGCAGCCAGGGCGGCAGGGGGACTGAAAAACTGTTTTTT	CASSQGGRGTEKLFF
TRBV18	-	-	TRBJ2-3	TGTGCCAGCTCCCGCGATCAGGGTTTCGGGACAGATACGCAGTATTTT	CASSRDQGFGTDTQYF
TRBV5-1	-	once	TRBJ2-3	TGCGCCAGCAGCCCGCCCGGCGGTTTGACAGATACGCAGTATTTT	CASSPPGGLTDTQYF
TRBV29-1	-	-	TRBJ1-1	TGCAGCGTTCAACAGGGTATGAACACTGAAGCTTTCTTT	CSVQQGMNTEAFF
TRBV11-2	-	-	TRBJ1-3	TGTGCCAGCAGCTTAAGTGGGCCCAAGGGACAAGGACATTTT	CASSLSGPKGQGHF
TRBV27	-	-	TRBJ1-2	TGTGCCAGCAGTTTCCCACAGGGCTATGGCTACACCTTC	CASSFPQGYGYTF
TRBV12-3/TRBV12-4	-	-	TRBJ1-1	TGTGCCAGCAGTCCCCCGGGAGTCGTAGCTTTCTTT	CASSPPGVVAFF
TRBV7-7	TRBD1	-	TRBJ2-5	TGTGCCAGCAGCCGGACAGGTGGGGAGACCCAGTACTTC	CASSRTGGETQYF
TRBV23-1	TRBD1	-	TRBJ2-1	TGCGCCGCACCAGGGGGATTGGAGCAGTTCTTC	CAAPGGLEQFF
TRBV4-1	-	-	TRBJ2-7	TGCGCCAGCAGCCAAAACCTACGGGGTCGGGATACGTTCTACGAGCAGTACTTC	CASSQNLRGRDTFYEQYF
TRBV20-1	-	-	TRBJ1-2	TGCAGTGCTAGACGAGGGAGTGGCTACACCTTC	CSARRGSGYTF
TRBV14	-	once	TRBJ2-2	TGTGCCAGCAGCCAAACCCGTGACAGGCTCGAGCTGTTTTTT	CASSQTRDRLELFF
TRBV2	TRBD1	-	TRBJ2-3	TGTGCCAGCAGTGAGTCCCAGGGGGCTAGAAGGGTTACGCAGTATTTT	CASSESQGARRVTQYF
TRBV12-3/TRBV12-4	-	-	TRBJ1-1	TGTGCCAGCAGTTTAAAGCCGAACACTGAAGCTTTCTTT	CASSLKPNTEAFF
TRBV5-6	-	few	TRBJ1-2	TGTGCCAGCAGCTTGAACACAGGCAACTATGGCTACACCTTC	CASSLNTGNYGYTF
TRBV11-2	TRBD2	few	TRBJ2-1	TGTGCCAGCAGCCCCGACCCTAGCGGGCTGAGCTCCTACAATGAGCAGTTCTTC	CASSPDPSGLSSYNEQFF
TRBV19	-	-	TRBJ2-1	TGTGCCAGTACGGGGATCTACAATGAGCAGTTCTTC	CASTGIYNEQFF
TRBV3-1/TRBV3-2	TRBD1	-	TRBJ2-1	TGTGCCAGCAGCCCTCGGACAGGGGCCAGCTCCTACAATGAGCAGTTCTTC	CASSPRTGASSYNEQFF
TRBV28	-	-	TRBJ2-7	TGTGCCAGCAGTTTAACAGGCTTTGGGGGGAACTACGAGCAGTACTTC	CASSLTGFGGNYEQYF
TRBV20-1	TRBD1	-	TRBJ2-7	TGCAGTGCTAGTGCGGACAGGGGGCGCGAGCAGTACTTC	CSASADRGREQYF
TRBV2	-	-	TRBJ2-1	TGTGCCAGCAGTGGACAGGTTAGCTCCTACAATGAGCAGTTCTTC	CASSGQVSSYNEQFF
TRBV9	TRBD2	-	TRBJ2-7	TGTGCCAGCAGCGTAGGGGGACTAGCGAGAGCCTACGAGCAGTACTTC	CASSVGGLARAYEQYF
TRBV5-6	-	few	TRBJ2-3	TGTGCCAGCAGTGAGGGGGGGCGCGAATTAGGAGATACGCAGTATTTT	CASSEGGRELGDTQYF
TRBV6-5	TRBD1	-	TRBJ2-2	TGTGCCAGTCTTGGGACAGGGTCCACCGGGGAGCTGTTTTTT	CASLGTGSTGELFF
TRBV6-2/TRBV6-3	-	-	TRBJ1-1	TGTGCCAGCAGTTACTCCCCGGGTCCCTTAAGCTCCACTGAAGCTTTCTTT	CASSYSPGPLSSTEAFF
TRBV6-6	TRBD1	few	TRBJ1-6	TGTGCCAGCAGCCCCACGGACAGGCGAAACTCACCCCTCCACTTT	CASSPTDRRNSPLHF
TRBV11-3	TRBD1	-	TRBJ2-1	TGTGCCAGCAGCTTAGGGCCCGACAGGGTCGATGAGCAGTTCTTC	CASSLGPDRVDEQFF
TRBV3-1/TRBV3-2	TRBD1	-	TRBJ2-5	TGTGCCAGCAGACGACAGGGGGCGACAGAGACCCAGTACTTC	CASRRQGATETQYF
TRBV19	-	-	TRBJ1-1	TGTGCCAGTAGTCTCAGGGAAGGAAACACTGAAGCTTTCTTT	CASSLREGNTEAFF
TRBV19	-	few	TRBJ1-2	TGTGCCAGTAGTTTATCATCGTCCGGGGCTAACTATGGCTACACCTTC	CASSLSSSGANYGYTF
TRBV2	-	-	TRBJ2-7	TGTGCCAGCAGTGAAGCCCGCGGCAGGGCCTACGAGCAGTACTTC	CASSEARGRAYEQYF
TRBV7-6	TRBD1	-	TRBJ2-2	TGTGCCAGCAGCAACCCCGGGACAGGGGGCGGAATGCGCACCGGGGAGCTGTTTTTT	CASSNPGTGGGMRTGELFF
TRBV25-1	-	-	TRBJ2-7	TGTGCCAGCAGTGACAGGGTAGACTCCTACGAGCAGTACTTC	CASSDRVDSYEQYF
TRBV4-2	-	-	TRBJ2-1	TGTGCCAGCAGCCCGACTGGCGACTCCTACAATGAGCAGTTCTTC	CASSPTGDSYNEQFF
TRBV19	TRBD1	-	TRBJ2-5	TGTGCCAGTAGTGGGACAGGGGCCCCAGAGACCCAGTACTTC	CASSGTGAPETQYF
TRBV19	TRBD1	-	TRBJ1-1	TGTGCCAGTAGCCCCCGGGACAGAGGGAACACTGAAGCTTTCTTT	CASSPRDRGNTEAFF
TRBV2	TRBD1	-	TRBJ1-1	TGTGCCAGCAGTGGACAGGGGAGTACTGAAGCTTTCTTT	CASSGQGSTEAFF
TRBV6-5	-	-	TRBJ2-5	TGTGCCAGCAGTTACACGTCTCTAGCGGAGACCCAGTACTTC	CASSYTSLAETQYF
TRBV2	-	once	TRBJ2-7	TGTGCCAGCAGTGAAGCGGGGGGGCGTCGATACGAGCAGTACTTC	CASSEAGGRRYEQYF
TRBV29-1	-	-	TRBJ1-3	TGCAGCGTTGAAGATTCAGGGTCGGACACCATATATTTT	CSVEDSGSDTIYF